This is a list of T cell receptor beta chains from one sample in a study of human T cells and chemical hapten exposure. Each CDR3 protein gets one entry after TCRdb re-called the RACE reads with MiXCR. The sample contains over 35,000 distinct CDR3 sequences, under 4.5% of which appear only once. The sample in question was whole blood, obtained in connection with sensitization to the hapten diphenylcyclopropenone (DPC). All receptors derive from a middle-aged man with alopecia areata. Some clones in this sample may be carry-over from other donors' samples. Each CDR3 is given with its conserved first and last residue. A D gene is named only where the DNA matches it firmly. Some rows have no size entry. The others give once, few or many, or a class for an expanded clone.

D	size	V	J	length	DNA	CDR3
NA	many	TRBV7-9	TRBJ2-1	15	TGTGCCAGCAGCTTAGGCCCGAGCTCCTACAATGAGCAGTTCTTC	CASSLGPSSYNEQFF
TRBD1	many	TRBV11-2	TRBJ2-1	15	TGTGCCAGCAGCTTGGACAGGGGGTCCTACAATGAGCAGTTCTTC	CASSLDRGSYNEQFF
TRBD1	many	TRBV24-1	TRBJ2-3	13	TGTGCCACCAGAGACAGGGACACAGATACGCAGTATTTT	CATRDRDTDTQYF
NA	NA	TRBV7-6	TRBJ1-5	13	TGTGCCAGCAGTTTAGGGGGGACACACGGCCAGCATTTT	CASSLGGTHGQHF
TRBD2	many	TRBV28	TRBJ2-3	15	TGTGCCAGCTCGTTGGCGGGAGGGGGCACAGATACGCAGTATTTT	CASSLAGGGTDTQYF
TRBD1	few	TRBV20-1	TRBJ1-4	15	TGCAGTGCTAGGGCACCGGGACAGGAGGCCGAAAAACTGTTTTTT	CSARAPGQEAEKLFF
NA	NA	TRBV30	TRBJ2-1	16	TGTGCCTGGAGTGTAAAAGGAATAGGCGCCTACAATGAGCAGTTCTTC	CAWSVKGIGAYNEQFF
TRBD2	many	TRBV4-1	TRBJ2-7	18	TGCGCCAGCAGCCAAGAAAAAGGAGGTAGCGGGAGGTTCTACGAGCAGTACTTC	CASSQEKGGSGRFYEQYF
TRBD1	many	TRBV28	TRBJ1-2	13	TGTGCCAGCACGGTTGGACAGGGGAATGGCTACACCTTC	CASTVGQGNGYTF
TRBD2	many	TRBV12-3/TRBV12-4	TRBJ2-1	16	TGTGCCAGCAGAGGGACTAGCGGGGCTGTGTACAATGAGCAGTTCTTC	CASRGTSGAVYNEQFF
TRBD1	many	TRBV18	TRBJ2-3	14	TGTGCCAGCTCACGGACAGGGGGCCAAGATACGCAGTATTTT	CASSRTGGQDTQYF
TRBD1	many	TRBV6-5	TRBJ2-2	15	TGTGCCAGCAGACGGACAGGGTTGAACACCGGGGAGCTGTTTTTT	CASRRTGLNTGELFF
TRBD1	many	TRBV15	TRBJ1-6	15	TGTGCCACCAGCAGTCGACAGGGTGACAATTCACCCCTCCACTTT	CATSSRQGDNSPLHF
TRBD2	many	TRBV12-3/TRBV12-4	TRBJ2-3	16	TGTGCCAGCAGTCAAAGACTAGCGGGAGCCACAGATACGCAGTATTTT	CASSQRLAGATDTQYF
TRBD1	many	TRBV2	TRBJ2-4	15	TGTGCCAGCAGTGAAGTGCAGGGGGTCAGAAACATTCAGTACTTC	CASSEVQGVRNIQYF
NA	many	TRBV29-1	TRBJ2-3	13	TGCAGCGTCTGGGACGGTGGCCTTGTTACGCAGTATTTT	CSVWDGGLVTQYF
TRBD1	many	TRBV19	TRBJ1-5	16	TGTGCCAGTAGTCCTCGGACAGGGGGGGGCAATCAGCCCCAGCATTTT	CASSPRTGGGNQPQHF